These 16 T cell receptor beta chains originate from one sample sequenced in a study of T cell responses to AZD1222 COVID-19 vaccine. Assay used: immunoSEQ multiplex PCR; TCRdb lists only in-frame clones, some missing. The data show fewer than 120,000 clones, around nine tenths seen once. The sequences come from peripheral blood, collected 28 days after the second AZD1222 dose. These receptors originate from an adult who received the AZD1222 COVID-19 vaccine.

This clone was seen only once. The V and J genes are TRBV14 and TRBJ2-3, with TRBD2 identical over 11 bases. Trimming cost V 5 bases and J 2 bases; bases outside gene matches: 6. This CDR3 is built from 16 residues. Germline values: CDR1 SGHDN, CDR2 FVKESK. Written as DNA, the CDR3 is TGTGCCAGCAGCGTGCGACTAGCGGGGTTCACAGATACGCAGTATTTT. Residues: CASSVRLAGFTDTQYF.

This clone was picked up one time. The V call is TRBV23-1, the J call TRBJ2-7; 7 nucleotides agree with TRBD2. TRBV23-1 is annotated as an ORF whose role is uncertain. This CDR3 is 15 amino acids long. With 2 bases clipped from V and 0 bases from J, the junction kept 4 bases outside the gene matches. CDR3 nucleotides: TGCGCCAGCAGTCAAAGGCTAGCGGACTCCTACGAGCAGTACTTC. This translates into CASSQRLADSYEQYF.

The V and J genes are TRBV3-1 (or the pseudogene TRBV3-2) and TRBJ1-6; maybe TRBD1 (6 bases). V was cut by 3 bases and J by 3 bases, with 6 bases left in between. CDR3 size: 14 residues. Germline V lookup: CDR1 LGHDT, CDR2 YNNKEL (reference sequence). The CDR3 spells CASSQTGYNSPLHF. CDR3 nucleotide sequence: TGTGCCAGCAGCCAGACAGGCTATAATTCACCCCTCCACTTT.

The chain couples TRBV7-2 to TRBJ2-4; 9 bases map to TRBD1. The CDR3 is 14 amino acids. Trimming removed 3 bases from V and 9 bases from J; junction bases left unmatched: 6. Germline values: CDR1 SGHTA, CDR2 FQGNSA. The CDR3 DNA reads TGTGCCAGCAGCTTCAAGGGACAGGGAGGCATTCAGTACTTC. It translates to CASSFKGQGGIQYF.

The V call is TRBV5-1, the J call TRBJ2-1; TRBD2 matches 10 bases. The J segment lost 9 bases and the V segment lost 1 base, leaving 10 bases of the junction unmatched. The germline CDR1 and CDR2 sequences are SGHRS and YFSETQ. There are 16 residues in the CDR3. CDR3 amino acids: CASSLTGLAGVTEQFF. The CDR3 DNA reads TGCGCCAGCAGCTTGACGGGGCTAGCGGGGGTTACTGAGCAGTTCTTC.

This chain uses TRBV7-9 with TRBJ2-2, with D unclear. Looked up from germline, CDR1 is SEHNR and CDR2 is FQNEAQ (reference sequence). The CDR3 extends over 13 amino acids. Trimming took off 6 bases at V and 1 base at J, with 6 bases between the two ends. The DNA of the CDR3 is TGTGCCAGCAGTTCTGGGAACACCGGGGAGCTGTTTTTT. This codes for CASSSGNTGELFF.

The chain employs TRBV9 and TRBJ1-3; D not resolved. Germline assignment: CDR1 SGDLS and CDR2 YYNGEE. The CDR3 spans 13 residues. Deletions cut 0 bases from V and 4 bases from J, with 5 bases between. The CDR3 DNA is TGTGCCAGCAGCGTAGTGGAGGGAAACACCATATATTTT. Translation: CASSVVEGNTIYF. The variable domain in full, completed from reference TRBV9 and TRBJ1-3, reads DSGVTQTPKHLITATGQRVTLRCSPRSGDLSVYWYQQSLDQGLQFLIQYYNGEERAKGNILERFSAQQFPDLHSELNLSSLELGDSALYFCASSVVEGNTIYFGEGSWLTVV.

The chain joins TRBV7-8 to TRBJ1-4; D is unclear. CDR3 length: 16 amino acids. The germline V and J ends were trimmed by 5 bases and 0 bases, with 13 bases remaining between them. CDR1 is SGHVS, CDR2 FQNEAQ, per germline. The chain's CDR3 is CASSPRRSPTNEKLFF. CDR3 nucleotide sequence: TGTGCCAGCAGCCCCCGAAGGTCCCCAACTAATGAAAAACTGTTTTTT.

The genes are TRBV5-8 and TRBJ1-1; D not certain. The CDR3 loop spans 14 amino acids. V lost 4 bases to trimming and J lost 2 bases, with 12 bases between them. The germline V gene has CDR1 SGHTS and CDR2 YDEGEE. The CDR3 loop reads CASSLSPGNTEAFF. The DNA of the CDR3 is TGTGCCAGCAGCCTCTCGCCGGGCAACACTGAAGCTTTCTTT.

V usage is TRBV6-5 and J usage is TRBJ2-5; D tentatively reads TRBD1 or TRBD2 (5 bases each). This CDR3 is built from 15 residues. CDR1 is MNHEY, CDR2 SVGAGI, per germline. V was trimmed by 6 bases and J by 2 bases, leaving 16 bases between them. The CDR3 DNA follows: TGTGCCAGCAGCTCCGGGACGGCGATTCAAGAGACCCAGTACTTC. As protein: CASSSGTAIQETQYF.

The CDR3 spells CASSLATTYEQYF. Written as DNA, the CDR3 is TGCGCCAGCAGCTTGGCGACAACCTACGAGCAGTACTTC. The chain recombines TRBV5-1 with TRBJ2-7; D is uncertain. Trimming stripped 0 bases from V and 2 bases from J, with 6 bases between. Germline loops: CDR1 SGHRS, CDR2 YFSETQ. This CDR3 region has 13 residues.

The chain links TRBV6-5 to TRBJ2-3; TRBD1 matches 8 bases. The CDR3 has 13 amino acids. Germline assignment: CDR1 MNHEY and CDR2 SVGAGI. Losses at the gene ends were 7 bases for V and 3 bases for J; bases not matched to a gene: 3. For the CDR3, the DNA is TGTGCCAGCACCGGGACAGGTACAGATACGCAGTATTTT. It is translated as CASTGTGTDTQYF.

The chain recombines TRBV7-9 with TRBJ2-7, with D uncertain. The germline CDR1 and CDR2 sequences are SEHNR and FQNEAQ (reference sequence). The germline V and J ends were trimmed by 4 bases and 3 bases, with 13 bases remaining between them. This CDR3 has 14 residues. This CDR3 is CASSYPPTVYEQYF. In DNA form, the CDR3 reads TGTGCCAGCAGCTATCCCCCCACGGTCTACGAGCAGTACTTC.

V and J are TRBV14 and TRBJ2-7; D might be TRBD2 (6 bases). The V and J ends lost 1 base and 6 bases respectively, with 16 bases between them. The germline V gene encodes CDR1 SGHDN and CDR2 FVKESK. CDR3 size: 15 residues. DNA for the CDR3: TGTGCCAGCAGCCAAGTAGTGCGGGGTCCCACCGAGCAGTACTTC. Translated: CASSQVVRGPTEQYF. Full variable domain (remainder filled in from reference TRBV14 and TRBJ2-7): EAGVTQFPSHSVIEKGQTVTLRCDPISGHDNLYWYRRVMGKEIKFLLHFVKESKQDESGMPNNRFLAERTGGTYSTLKVQPAELEDSGVYFCASSQVVRGPTEQYFGPGTRLTVT.

The chain couples TRBV5-1 to TRBJ1-2; 8 bases fit TRBD1. In germline, CDR1 is SGHRS, CDR2 YFSETQ. The CDR3 runs to 15 residues. The trim removed 7 bases at V and 3 bases at J, leaving 11 bases unmatched. CDR3 protein: CASQNDRGWDYGYTF. CDR3 nucleotide sequence: TGCGCCAGCCAAAACGACAGGGGATGGGACTATGGCTACACCTTC.

The chain uses TRBV9 and TRBJ2-1, with TRBD2 identical over 7 bases. The CDR3 totals 15 residues. J was trimmed by 0 bases and V by 2 bases; bases with no gene match: 2. Germline loops: CDR1 SGDLS, CDR2 YYNGEE. The CDR3 DNA reads TGTGCCAGCAGCGTCCGGACTAGCTCCTACAATGAGCAGTTCTTC. Translating gives CASSVRTSSYNEQFF.